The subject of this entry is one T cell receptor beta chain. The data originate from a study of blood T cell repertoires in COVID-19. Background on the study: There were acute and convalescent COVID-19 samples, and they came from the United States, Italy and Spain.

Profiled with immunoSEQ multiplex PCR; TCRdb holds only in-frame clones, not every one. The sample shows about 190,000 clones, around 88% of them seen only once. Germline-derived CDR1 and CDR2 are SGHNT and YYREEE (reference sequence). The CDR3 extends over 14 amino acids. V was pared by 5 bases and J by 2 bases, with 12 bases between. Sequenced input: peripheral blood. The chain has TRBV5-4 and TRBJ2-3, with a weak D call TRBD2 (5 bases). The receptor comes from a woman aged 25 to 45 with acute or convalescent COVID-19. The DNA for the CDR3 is TGTGCCAGCAGGGAAGGACTGCCCACAGATACGCAGTATTTT. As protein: CASREGLPTDTQYF.